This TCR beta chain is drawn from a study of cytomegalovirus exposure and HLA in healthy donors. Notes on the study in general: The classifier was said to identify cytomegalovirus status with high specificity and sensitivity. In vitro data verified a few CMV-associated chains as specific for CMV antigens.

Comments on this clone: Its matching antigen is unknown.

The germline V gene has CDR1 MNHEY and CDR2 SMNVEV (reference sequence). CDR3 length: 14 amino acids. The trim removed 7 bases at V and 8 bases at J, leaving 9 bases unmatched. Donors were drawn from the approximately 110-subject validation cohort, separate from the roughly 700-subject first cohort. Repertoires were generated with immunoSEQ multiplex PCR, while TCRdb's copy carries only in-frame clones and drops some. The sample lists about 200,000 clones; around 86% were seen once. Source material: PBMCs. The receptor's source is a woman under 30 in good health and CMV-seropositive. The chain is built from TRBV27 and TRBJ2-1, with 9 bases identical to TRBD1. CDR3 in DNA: TGTGCCAGCACCTATGGGACAGGGATATATGAGCAGTTCTTC. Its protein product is CASTYGTGIYEQFF.